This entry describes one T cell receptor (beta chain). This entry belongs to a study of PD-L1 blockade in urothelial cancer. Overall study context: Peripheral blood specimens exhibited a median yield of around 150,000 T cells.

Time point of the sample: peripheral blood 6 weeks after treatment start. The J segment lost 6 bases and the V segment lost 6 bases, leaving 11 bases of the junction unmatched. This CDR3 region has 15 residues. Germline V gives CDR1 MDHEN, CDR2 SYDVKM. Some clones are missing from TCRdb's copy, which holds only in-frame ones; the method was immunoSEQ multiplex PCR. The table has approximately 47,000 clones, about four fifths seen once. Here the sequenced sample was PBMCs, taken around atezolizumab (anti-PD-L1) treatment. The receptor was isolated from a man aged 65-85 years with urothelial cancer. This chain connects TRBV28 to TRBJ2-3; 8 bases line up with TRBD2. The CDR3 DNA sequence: TGTGCCAGCAGCCTCGGGAGCGGGAGTAGGGATACGCAGTATTTT. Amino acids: CASSLGSGSRDTQYF. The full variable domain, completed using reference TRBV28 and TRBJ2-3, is DVKVTQSSRYLVKRTGEKVFLECVQDMDHENMFWYRQDPGLGLRLIYFSYDVKMKEKGDIPEGYSVSREKKERFSLILESASTNQTSMYLCASSLGSGSRDTQYFGPGTRLTVL.